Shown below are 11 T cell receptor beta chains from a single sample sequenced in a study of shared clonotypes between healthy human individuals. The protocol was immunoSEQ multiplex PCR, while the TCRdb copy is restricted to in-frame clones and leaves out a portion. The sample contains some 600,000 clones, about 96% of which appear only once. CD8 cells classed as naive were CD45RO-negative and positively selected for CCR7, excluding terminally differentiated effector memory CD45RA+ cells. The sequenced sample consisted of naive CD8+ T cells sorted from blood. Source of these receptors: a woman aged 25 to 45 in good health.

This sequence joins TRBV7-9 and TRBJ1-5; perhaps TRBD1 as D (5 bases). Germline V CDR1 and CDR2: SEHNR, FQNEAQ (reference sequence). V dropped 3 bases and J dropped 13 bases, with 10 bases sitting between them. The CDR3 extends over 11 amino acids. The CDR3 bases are TGTGCCAGCAGCTTCGGGACCAGTCAGCATTTT. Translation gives CASSFGTSQHF.

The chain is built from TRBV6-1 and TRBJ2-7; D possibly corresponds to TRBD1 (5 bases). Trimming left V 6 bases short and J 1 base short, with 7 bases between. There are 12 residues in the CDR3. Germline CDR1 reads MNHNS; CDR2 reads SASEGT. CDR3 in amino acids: CASRGPSYEQYF. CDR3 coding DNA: TGTGCCAGCAGGGGGCCGTCCTACGAGCAGTACTTC.

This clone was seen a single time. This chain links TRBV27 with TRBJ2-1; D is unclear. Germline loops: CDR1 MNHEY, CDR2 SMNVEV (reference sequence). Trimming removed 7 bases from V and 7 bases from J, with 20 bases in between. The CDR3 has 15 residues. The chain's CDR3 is CASTTRRLQVNEQFF. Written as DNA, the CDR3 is TGTGCCAGCACTACCCGGCGGCTTCAGGTTAATGAGCAGTTCTTC.

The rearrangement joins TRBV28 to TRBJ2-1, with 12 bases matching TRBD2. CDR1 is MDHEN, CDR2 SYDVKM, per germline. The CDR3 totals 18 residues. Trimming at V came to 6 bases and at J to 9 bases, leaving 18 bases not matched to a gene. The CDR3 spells CASSSYRLAGDIRGEQFF. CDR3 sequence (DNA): TGTGCCAGCAGCTCATATCGACTAGCGGGAGACATCCGCGGTGAGCAGTTCTTC.

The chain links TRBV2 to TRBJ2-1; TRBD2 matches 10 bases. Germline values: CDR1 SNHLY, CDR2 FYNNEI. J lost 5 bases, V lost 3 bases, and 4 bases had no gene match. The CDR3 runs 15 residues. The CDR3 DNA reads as TGTGCCAGCAGTGAGGGACTAGCGAAACACAATGAGCAGTTCTTC. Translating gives CASSEGLAKHNEQFF. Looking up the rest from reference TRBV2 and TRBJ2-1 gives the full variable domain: EPEVTQTPSHQVTQMGQEVILRCVPISNHLYFYWYRQILGQKVEFLVSFYNNEISEKSEIFDDQFSVERPDGSNFTLKIRSTKLEDSAMYFCASSEGLAKHNEQFFGPGTRLTVL.

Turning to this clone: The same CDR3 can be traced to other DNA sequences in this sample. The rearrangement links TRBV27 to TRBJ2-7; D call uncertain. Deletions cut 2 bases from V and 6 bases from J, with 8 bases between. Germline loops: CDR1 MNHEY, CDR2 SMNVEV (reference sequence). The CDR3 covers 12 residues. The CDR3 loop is CASSLRAGEQYF. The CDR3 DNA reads TGTGCCAGCAGTTTACGAGCAGGCGAGCAGTACTTC.

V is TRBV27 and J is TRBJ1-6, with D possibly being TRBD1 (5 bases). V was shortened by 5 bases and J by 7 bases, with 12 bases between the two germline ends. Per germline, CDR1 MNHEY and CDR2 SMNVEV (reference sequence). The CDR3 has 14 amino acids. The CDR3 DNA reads TGTGCCAGCAGTCCCAGGGTGGGAAATTCACCCCTCCACTTT. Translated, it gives CASSPRVGNSPLHF.

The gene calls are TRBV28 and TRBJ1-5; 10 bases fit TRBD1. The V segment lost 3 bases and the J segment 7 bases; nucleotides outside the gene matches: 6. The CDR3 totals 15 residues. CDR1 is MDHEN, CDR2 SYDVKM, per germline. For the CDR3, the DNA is TGTGCCAGCAGTTTGCCCGGACAGGGGGACCAGCCCCAGCATTTT. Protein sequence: CASSLPGQGDQPQHF.

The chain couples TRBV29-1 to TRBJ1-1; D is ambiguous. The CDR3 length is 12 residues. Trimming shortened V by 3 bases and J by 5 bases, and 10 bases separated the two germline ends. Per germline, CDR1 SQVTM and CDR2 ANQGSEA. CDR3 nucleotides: TGCAGCGTTGACAGAAGTCGAACTGAAGCTTTCTTT. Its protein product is CSVDRSRTEAFF. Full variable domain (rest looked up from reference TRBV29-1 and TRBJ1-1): SAVISQKPSRDICQRGTSLTIQCQVDSQVTMMFWYRQQPGQSLTLIATANQGSEATYESGFVIDKFPISRPNLTFSTLTVSNMSPEDSSIYLCSVDRSRTEAFFGQGTRLTVV.

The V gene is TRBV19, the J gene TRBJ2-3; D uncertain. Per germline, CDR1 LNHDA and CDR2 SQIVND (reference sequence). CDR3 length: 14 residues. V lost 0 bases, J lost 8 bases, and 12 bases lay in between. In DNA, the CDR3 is TGTGCCAGTAGTATAGACTCTCCGGCTAGTACGCAGTATTTT. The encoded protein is CASSIDSPASTQYF.

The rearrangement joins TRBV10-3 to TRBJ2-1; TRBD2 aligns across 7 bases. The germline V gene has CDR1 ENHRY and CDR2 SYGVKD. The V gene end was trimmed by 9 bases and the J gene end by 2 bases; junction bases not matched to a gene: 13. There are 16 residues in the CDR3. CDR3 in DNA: TGTGCCATGAAGCCTGGGGGAGCGGGAACCTACAATGAGCAGTTCTTC. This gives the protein CAMKPGGAGTYNEQFF.